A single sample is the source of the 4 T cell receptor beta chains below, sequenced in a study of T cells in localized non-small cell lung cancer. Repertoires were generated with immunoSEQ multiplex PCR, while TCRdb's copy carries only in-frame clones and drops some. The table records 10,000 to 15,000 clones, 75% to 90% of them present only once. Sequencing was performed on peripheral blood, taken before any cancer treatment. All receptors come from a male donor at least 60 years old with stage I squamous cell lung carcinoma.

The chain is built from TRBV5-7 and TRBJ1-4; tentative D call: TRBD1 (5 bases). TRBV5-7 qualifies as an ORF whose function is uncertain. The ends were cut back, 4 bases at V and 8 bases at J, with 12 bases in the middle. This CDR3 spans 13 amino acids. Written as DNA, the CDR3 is TGTGCCAGCAGCCCGACGAGGGGCGAAAAACTGTTTTTT. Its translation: CASSPTRGEKLFF.

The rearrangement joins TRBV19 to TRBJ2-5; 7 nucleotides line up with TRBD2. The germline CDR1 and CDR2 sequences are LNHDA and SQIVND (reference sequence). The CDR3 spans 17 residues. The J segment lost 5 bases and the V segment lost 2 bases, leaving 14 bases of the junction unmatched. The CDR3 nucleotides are TGTGCCAGTAGTATAACGGCCTGGGGGGGAATCAGTGAGACCCAGTACTTC. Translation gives CASSITAWGGISETQYF. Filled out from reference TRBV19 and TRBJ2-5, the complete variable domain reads DGGITQSPKYLFRKEGQNVTLSCEQNLNHDAMYWYRQDPGQGLRLIYYSQIVNDFQKGDIAEGYSVSREKKESFPLTVTSAQKNPTAFYLCASSITAWGGISETQYFGPGTRLLVL.

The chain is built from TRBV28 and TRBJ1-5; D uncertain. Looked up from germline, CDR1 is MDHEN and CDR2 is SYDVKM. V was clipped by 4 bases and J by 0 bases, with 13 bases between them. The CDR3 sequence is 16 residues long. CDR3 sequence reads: CASSYPSKGSNQPQHF. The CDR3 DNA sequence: TGTGCCAGCAGTTACCCCTCGAAAGGTAGCAATCAGCCCCAGCATTTT.

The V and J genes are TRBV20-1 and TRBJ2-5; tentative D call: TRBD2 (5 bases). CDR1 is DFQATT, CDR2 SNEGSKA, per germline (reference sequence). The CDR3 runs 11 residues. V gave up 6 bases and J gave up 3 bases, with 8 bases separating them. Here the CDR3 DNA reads TGCAGTGCCCCGCGGGAAGAGACCCAGTACTTC. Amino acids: CSAPREETQYF.